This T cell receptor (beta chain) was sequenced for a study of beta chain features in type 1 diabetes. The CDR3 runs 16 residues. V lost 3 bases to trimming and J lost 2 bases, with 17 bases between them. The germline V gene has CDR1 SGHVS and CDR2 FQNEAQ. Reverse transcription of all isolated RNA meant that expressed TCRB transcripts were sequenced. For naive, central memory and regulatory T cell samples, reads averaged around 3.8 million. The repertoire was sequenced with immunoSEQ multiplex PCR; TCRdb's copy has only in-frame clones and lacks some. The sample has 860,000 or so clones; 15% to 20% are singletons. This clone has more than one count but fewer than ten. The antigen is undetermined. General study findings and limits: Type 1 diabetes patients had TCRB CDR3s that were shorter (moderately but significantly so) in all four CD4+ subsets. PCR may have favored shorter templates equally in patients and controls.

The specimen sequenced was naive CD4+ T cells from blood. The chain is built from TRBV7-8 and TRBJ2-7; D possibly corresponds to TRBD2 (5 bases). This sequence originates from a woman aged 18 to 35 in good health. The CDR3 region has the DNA TGTGCCAGCAGCTTGAGTTCGGCGGCGGGTACCTACGAGCAGTACTTC. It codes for CASSLSSAAGTYEQYF.